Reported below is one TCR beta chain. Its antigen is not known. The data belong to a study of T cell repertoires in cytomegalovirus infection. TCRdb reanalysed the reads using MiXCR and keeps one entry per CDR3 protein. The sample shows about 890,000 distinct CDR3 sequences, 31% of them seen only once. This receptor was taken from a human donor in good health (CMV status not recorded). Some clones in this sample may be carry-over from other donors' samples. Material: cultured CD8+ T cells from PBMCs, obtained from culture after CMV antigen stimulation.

The CDR3 reads CASSRPGQGFHEQYF. In nucleotides, the CDR3 is TGTGCCAGCAGCCGACCGGGACAGGGTTTCCACGAGCAGTACTTC. J is TRBJ2-7 and V is TRBV7-8; 9 bases are a match to TRBD1. After removal of 5 bases from V and 5 bases from J, the junction contained 10 bases not matched to a gene. The CDR3 consists of 15 residues. The germline gives CDR1 SGHVS, CDR2 FQNEAQ. Filled out from reference TRBV7-8 and TRBJ2-7, the complete variable domain reads GAGVSQSPRYKVAKRGQDVALRCDPISGHVSLFWYQQALGQGPEFLTYFQNEAQLDKSGLPSDRFFAERPEGSVSTLKIQRTQQEDSAVYLCASSRPGQGFHEQYFGPGTRLTVT.